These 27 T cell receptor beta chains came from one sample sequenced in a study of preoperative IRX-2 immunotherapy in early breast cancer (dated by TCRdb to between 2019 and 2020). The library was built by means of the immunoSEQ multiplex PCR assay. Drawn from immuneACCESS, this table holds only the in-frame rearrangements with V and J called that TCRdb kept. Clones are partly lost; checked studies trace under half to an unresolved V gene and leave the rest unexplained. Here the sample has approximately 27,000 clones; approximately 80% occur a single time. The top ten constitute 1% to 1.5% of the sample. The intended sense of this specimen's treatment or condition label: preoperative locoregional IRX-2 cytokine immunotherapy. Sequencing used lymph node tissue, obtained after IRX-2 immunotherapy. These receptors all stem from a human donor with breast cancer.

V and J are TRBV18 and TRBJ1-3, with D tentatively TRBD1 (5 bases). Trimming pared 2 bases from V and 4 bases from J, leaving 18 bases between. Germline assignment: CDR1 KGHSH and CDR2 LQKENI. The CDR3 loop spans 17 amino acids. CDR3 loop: CASSPRASTGLGNTIYF. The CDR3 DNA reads TGTGCCAGCTCACCAAGAGCATCTACGGGGCTAGGAAACACCATATATTTT.

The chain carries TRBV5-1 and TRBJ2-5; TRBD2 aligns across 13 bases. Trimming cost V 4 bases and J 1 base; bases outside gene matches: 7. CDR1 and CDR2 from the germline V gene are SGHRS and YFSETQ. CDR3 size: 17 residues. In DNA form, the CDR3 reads TGCGCCAGCAGCCCGGGACTAGCGGGGCCCGCCCAAGAGACCCAGTACTTC. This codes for CASSPGLAGPAQETQYF.

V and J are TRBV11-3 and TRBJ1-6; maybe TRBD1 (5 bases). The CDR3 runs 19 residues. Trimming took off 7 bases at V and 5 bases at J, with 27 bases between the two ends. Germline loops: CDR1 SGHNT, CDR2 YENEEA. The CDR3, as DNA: TGTGCCAGCACCTTGCAGGAGCAGGGTTGGGTCCTGGATAATTCACCCCTCCACTTT. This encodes CASTLQEQGWVLDNSPLHF.

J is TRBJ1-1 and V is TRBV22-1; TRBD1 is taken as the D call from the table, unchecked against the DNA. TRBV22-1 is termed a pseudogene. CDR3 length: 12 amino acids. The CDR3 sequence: CAIRQESAEAFF. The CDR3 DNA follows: TGTGCCATCAGACAGGAATCCGCTGAAGCTTTCTTT.

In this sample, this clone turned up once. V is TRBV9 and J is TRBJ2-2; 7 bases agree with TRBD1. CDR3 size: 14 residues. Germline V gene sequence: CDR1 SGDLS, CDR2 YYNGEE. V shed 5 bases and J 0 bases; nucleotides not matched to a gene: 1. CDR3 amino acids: CASSDRANTGELFF. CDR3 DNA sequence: TGTGCCAGCAGTGACAGGGCGAACACCGGGGAGCTGTTTTTT.

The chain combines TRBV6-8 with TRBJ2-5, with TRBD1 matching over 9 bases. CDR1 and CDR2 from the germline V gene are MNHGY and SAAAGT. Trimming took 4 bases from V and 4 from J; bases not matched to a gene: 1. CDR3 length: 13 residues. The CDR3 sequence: CASSSDRGETQYF. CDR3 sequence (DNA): TGTGCCAGCAGTTCGGACAGGGGAGAGACCCAGTACTTC.

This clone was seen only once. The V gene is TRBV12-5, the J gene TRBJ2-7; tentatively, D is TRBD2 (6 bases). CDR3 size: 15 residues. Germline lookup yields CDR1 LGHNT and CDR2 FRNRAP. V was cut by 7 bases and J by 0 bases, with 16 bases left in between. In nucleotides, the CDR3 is TGTGCTAGTGCTACGCGGGGCTCTGACTCCTACGAGCAGTACTTC. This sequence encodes CASATRGSDSYEQYF.

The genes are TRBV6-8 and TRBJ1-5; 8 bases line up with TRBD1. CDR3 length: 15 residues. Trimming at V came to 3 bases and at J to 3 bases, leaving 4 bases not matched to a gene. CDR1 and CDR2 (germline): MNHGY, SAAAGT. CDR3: CASSYGQGNNQPQHF. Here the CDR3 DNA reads TGTGCCAGCAGTTATGGACAGGGTAACAATCAGCCCCAGCATTTT.

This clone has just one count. The DNA for the CDR3 is TGTGCCAGCAGGGAGGGACAGGGGCGTGAAAAACTGTTTTTT. Protein product: CASREGQGREKLFF. The rearrangement uses TRBV22-1 and TRBJ1-4; the table gives TRBD1 as D, unverified against the DNA. TRBV22-1 is listed as a pseudogene. The CDR3 totals 14 residues.

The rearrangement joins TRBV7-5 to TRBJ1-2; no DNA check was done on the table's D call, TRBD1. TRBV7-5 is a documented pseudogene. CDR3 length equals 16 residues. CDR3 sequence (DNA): TGTGCCAGCAGCTTGGGCCAGGGCGTTTATAACTATGGCTACACCTTC. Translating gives CASSLGQGVYNYGYTF.

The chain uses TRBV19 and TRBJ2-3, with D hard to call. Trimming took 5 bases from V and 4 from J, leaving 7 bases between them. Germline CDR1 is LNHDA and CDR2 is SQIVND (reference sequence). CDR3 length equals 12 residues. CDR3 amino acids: CASSSQADTQYF. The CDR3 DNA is TGTGCCAGTAGTTCCCAAGCAGATACGCAGTATTTT.

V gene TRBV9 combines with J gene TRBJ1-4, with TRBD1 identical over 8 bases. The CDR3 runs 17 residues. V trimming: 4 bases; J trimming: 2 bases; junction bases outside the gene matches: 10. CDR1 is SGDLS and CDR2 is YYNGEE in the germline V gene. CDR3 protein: CASSHNPSGGTNEKLFF. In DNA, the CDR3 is TGTGCCAGCAGCCACAACCCCTCAGGGGGCACTAATGAAAAACTGTTTTTT.

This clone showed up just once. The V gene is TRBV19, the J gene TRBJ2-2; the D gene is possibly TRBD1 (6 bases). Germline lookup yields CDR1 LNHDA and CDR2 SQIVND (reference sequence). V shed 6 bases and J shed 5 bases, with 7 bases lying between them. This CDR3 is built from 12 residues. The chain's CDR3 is CASRRGTGELFF. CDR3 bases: TGTGCCAGTAGGAGGGGGACCGGGGAGCTGTTTTTT.

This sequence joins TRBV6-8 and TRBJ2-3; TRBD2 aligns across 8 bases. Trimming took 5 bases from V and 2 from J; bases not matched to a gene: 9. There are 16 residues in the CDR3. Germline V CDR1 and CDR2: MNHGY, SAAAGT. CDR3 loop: CASSRPLADSTDTQYF. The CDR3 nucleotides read TGTGCCAGCAGTCGCCCACTAGCGGACTCCACAGATACGCAGTATTTT.

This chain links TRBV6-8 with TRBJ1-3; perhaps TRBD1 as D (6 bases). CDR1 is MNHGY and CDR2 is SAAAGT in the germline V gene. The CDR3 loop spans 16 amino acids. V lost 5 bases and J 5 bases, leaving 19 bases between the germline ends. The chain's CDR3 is CASSPADSSGRNTIYF. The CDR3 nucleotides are TGTGCCAGCAGTCCTGCGGACAGCTCTGGCAGAAACACCATATATTTT.

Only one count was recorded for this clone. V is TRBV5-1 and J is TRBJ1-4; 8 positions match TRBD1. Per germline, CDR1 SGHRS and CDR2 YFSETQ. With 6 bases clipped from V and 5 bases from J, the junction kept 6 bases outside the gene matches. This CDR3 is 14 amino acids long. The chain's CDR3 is CASTPGGLNEKLFF. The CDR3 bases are TGCGCCAGCACACCAGGGGGCTTAAATGAAAAACTGTTTTTT.

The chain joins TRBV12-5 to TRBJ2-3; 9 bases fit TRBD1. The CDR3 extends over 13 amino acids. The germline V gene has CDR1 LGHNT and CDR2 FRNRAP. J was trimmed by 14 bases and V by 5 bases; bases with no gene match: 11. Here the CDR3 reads CASGPESGTGLYF. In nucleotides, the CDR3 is TGTGCTAGTGGTCCGGAGAGCGGGACAGGGCTGTATTTT.

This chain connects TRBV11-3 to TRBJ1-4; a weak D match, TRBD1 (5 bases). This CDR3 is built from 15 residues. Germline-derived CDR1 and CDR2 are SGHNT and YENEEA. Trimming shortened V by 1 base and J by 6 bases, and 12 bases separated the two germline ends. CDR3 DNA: TGTGCCAGCAGCTTAGTTTTGGGGCGTTATGAAAAACTGTTTTTT. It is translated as CASSLVLGRYEKLFF.

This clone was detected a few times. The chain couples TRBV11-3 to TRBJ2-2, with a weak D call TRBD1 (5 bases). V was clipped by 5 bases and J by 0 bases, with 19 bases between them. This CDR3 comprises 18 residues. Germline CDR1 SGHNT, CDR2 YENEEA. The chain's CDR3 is CASSLLGAPTSNTGELFF. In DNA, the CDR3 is TGTGCCAGCAGCCTCCTAGGGGCTCCAACCTCGAACACCGGGGAGCTGTTTTTT.

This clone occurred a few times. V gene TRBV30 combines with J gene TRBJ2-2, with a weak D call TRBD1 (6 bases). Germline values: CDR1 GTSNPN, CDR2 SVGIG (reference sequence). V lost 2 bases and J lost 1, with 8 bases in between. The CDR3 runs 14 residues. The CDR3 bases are TGTGCCTGGAGTAGGGGGTTGAACACCGGGGAGCTGTTTTTT. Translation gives CAWSRGLNTGELFF.

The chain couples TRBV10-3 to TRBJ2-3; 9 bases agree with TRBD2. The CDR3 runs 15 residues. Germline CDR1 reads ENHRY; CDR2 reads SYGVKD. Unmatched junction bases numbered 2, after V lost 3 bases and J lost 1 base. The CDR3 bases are TGTGCCATCAGTGAAGCGGGGGGCCGCACAGATACGCAGTATTTT. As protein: CAISEAGGRTDTQYF.

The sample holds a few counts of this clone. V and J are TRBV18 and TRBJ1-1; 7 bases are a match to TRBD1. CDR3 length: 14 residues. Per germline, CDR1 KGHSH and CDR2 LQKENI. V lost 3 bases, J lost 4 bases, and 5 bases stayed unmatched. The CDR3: CASSPRQGATEAFF. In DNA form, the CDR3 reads TGTGCCAGCTCACCTAGACAGGGTGCCACTGAAGCTTTCTTT. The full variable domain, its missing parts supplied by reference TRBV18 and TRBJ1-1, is NAGVMQNPRHLVRRRGQEARLRCSPMKGHSHVYWYRQLPEEGLKFMVYLQKENIIDESGMPKERFSAEFPKEGPSILRIQQVVRGDSAAYFCASSPRQGATEAFFGQGTRLTVV.

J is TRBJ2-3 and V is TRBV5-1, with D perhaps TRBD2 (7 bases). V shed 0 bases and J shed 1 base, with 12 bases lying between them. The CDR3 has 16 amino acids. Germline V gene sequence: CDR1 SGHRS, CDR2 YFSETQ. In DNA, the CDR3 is TGCGCCAGCAGCTTGGCTGGGGGGGGCGGCACAGATACGCAGTATTTT. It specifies CASSLAGGGGTDTQYF.

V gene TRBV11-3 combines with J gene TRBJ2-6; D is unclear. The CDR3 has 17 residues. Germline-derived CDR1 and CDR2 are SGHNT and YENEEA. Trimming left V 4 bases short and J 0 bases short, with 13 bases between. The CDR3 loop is CASSSRALTSGANVLTF. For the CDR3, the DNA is TGTGCCAGCAGCTCCCGGGCCCTCACCTCTGGGGCCAACGTCCTGACTTTC. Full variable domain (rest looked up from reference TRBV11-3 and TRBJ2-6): EAGVVQSPRYKIIEKKQPVAFWCNPISGHNTLYWYLQNLGQGPELLIRYENEEAVDDSQLPKDRFSAERLKGVDSTLKIQPAELGDSAVYLCASSSRALTSGANVLTFGAGSRLTVL.

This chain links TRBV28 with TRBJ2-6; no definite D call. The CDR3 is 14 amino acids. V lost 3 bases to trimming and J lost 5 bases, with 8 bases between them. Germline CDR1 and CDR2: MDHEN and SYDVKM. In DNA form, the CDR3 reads TGTGCCAGCAGTTTCCGGTTCCGGGCCAACGTCCTGACTTTC. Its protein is CASSFRFRANVLTF.

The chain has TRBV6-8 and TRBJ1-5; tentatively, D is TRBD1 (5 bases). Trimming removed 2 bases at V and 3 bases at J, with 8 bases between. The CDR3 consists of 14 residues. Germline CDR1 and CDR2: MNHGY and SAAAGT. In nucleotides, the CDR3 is TGTGCCAGCAGTTACGGGGGGACCAATCAGCCCCAGCATTTT. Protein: CASSYGGTNQPQHF.

CDR3 in DNA: TGTGCCAGCAGTGCCCTCTTTGGACAGCCCCAGCATTTT. Translating gives CASSALFGQPQHF. V gene TRBV6-9 combines with J gene TRBJ1-5; no definite D call. Germline lookup yields CDR1 MNHGY and CDR2 SVAAGI. Between the trimmed V and J ends, which lost 5 bases and 7 bases, there was a span of 12 bases. The CDR3 spans 13 residues.